The 4 T cell receptor beta chains listed next were all sequenced from one sample in a study of Ad26.COV2.S vaccination and SARS-CoV-2 variants. The repertoire was sequenced with immunoSEQ multiplex PCR; TCRdb's copy has only in-frame clones and lacks some. The sample has nearly 95,000 clones; under 90% are singletons. Sequencing was performed on peripheral blood, taken after recovery from COVID-19. These receptors were taken from a human donor who had recovered from COVID-19.

The gene calls are TRBV7-2 and TRBJ2-4; 8 nucleotides match TRBD2. CDR3 size: 16 residues. V gave up 3 bases and J gave up 6 bases; unmatched junction bases: 10. Germline V gives CDR1 SGHTA, CDR2 FQGNSA. The CDR3 reads CASSFPMGTRLNIQYF. CDR3 coding DNA: TGTGCCAGCAGCTTCCCAATGGGGACTAGGCTAAACATTCAGTACTTC.

V gene TRBV7-2 combines with J gene TRBJ2-1, with D maybe TRBD2 (5 bases). This CDR3 has 11 amino acids. CDR1 and CDR2 (germline): SGHTA, FQGNSA. Trimming stripped 5 bases from V and 10 bases from J, with 9 bases between. The DNA for the CDR3 is TGTGCCAGCAGCGGGAAGCGGGAGCAGTTCTTC. It specifies CASSGKREQFF.

This clone was found a few times. In DNA, the CDR3 is TGTGCCAGCAGTTACACCCCGGGACATCTGAACACTGAAGCTTTCTTT. Residues: CASSYTPGHLNTEAFF. The chain recombines TRBV6-2 or TRBV6-3 with TRBJ1-1; possible D gene TRBD1, 6 bases. Germline V gives CDR1 MNHEY, CDR2 SVGEGT. The V end lost 2 bases, the J end lost 0 bases, and 13 bases lay between the germline ends. CDR3 length: 16 residues.

The chain carries TRBV19 and TRBJ1-2, with D possibly TRBD1 on 6 matching bases. CDR1 is LNHDA and CDR2 is SQIVND in the germline V gene (reference sequence). Trimming took 5 bases from V and 3 from J, leaving 16 bases between them. CDR3 length: 15 amino acids. The DNA of the CDR3 is TGTGCCAGTAGTGGACCAGGACAGACCCACTATGGCTACACCTTC. Protein product: CASSGPGQTHYGYTF. Drawing the rest from reference TRBV19 and TRBJ1-2, the complete variable domain is DGGITQSPKYLFRKEGQNVTLSCEQNLNHDAMYWYRQDPGQGLRLIYYSQIVNDFQKGDIAEGYSVSREKKESFPLTVTSAQKNPTAFYLCASSGPGQTHYGYTFGSGTRLTVV.